This T cell receptor beta chain was obtained from a study of cytomegalovirus exposure and HLA in healthy donors. Study in general: The early release's HLA-typed donors yielded 65 million to 85 million unique TCRs. The study, taken as a whole, reports: Another analysis was done later, and it associated around 17,000 TCR beta sequences with HLA alleles at 0.05 false discovery rate. Investigators reported 150 to 200 TCR beta chains as tied to cytomegalovirus.

The PCR was carried out with 60 Vbeta primers and 13 Jbeta primers. TCRdb keeps only in-frame clones here, not all; method: immunoSEQ multiplex PCR. The data show approximately 89,000 clones, 77% seen once. This clone was seen only a few times. Its matching antigen is unknown. CDR1 is SNHLY and CDR2 is FYNNEI in the germline V gene. This CDR3 is built from 12 residues. V was shortened by 3 bases and J by 8 bases, with 10 bases between the two germline ends. Sample: PBMCs. The V gene is TRBV2, the J gene TRBJ1-2; D possibly corresponds to TRBD1 (5 bases). The sequence was obtained from a man under 40 in good health and CMV-seronegative. The CDR3 protein is CASSDWGGGYTF. CDR3 sequence (DNA): TGTGCCAGCAGTGACTGGGGGGGAGGCTACACCTTC.